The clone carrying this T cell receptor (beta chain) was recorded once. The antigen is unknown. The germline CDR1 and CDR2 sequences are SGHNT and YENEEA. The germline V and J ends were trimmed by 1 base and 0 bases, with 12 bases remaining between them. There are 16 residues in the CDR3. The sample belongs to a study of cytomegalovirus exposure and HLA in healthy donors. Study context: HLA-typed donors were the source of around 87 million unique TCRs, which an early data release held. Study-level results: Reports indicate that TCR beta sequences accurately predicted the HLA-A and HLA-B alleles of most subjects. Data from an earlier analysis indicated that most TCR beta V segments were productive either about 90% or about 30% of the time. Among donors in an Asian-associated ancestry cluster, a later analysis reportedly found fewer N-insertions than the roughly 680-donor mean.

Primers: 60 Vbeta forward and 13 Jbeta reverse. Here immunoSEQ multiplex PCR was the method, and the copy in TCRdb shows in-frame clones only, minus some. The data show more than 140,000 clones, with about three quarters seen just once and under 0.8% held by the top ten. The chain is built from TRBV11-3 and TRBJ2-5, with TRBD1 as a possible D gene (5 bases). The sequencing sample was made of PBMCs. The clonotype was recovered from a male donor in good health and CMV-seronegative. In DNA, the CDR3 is TGTGCCAGCAGCTTAGCTTTCAAAGGGGACCAAGAGACCCAGTACTTC. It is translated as CASSLAFKGDQETQYF.